This T cell receptor beta chain was captured by sequencing in a study of identical twins. General study findings and limits: Cord blood beta clonotypes present at high abundance carried fewer insertions; no such pattern appeared in memory repertoires. Twin pairs' shared out-of-frame alpha sequences were enriched in low generation probability.

TCRdb called the 5' RACE reads again in MiXCR, with one record for every CDR3 protein. This table holds roughly 540,000 distinct CDR3 sequences, roughly a fifth found once. The table lists this clonotype with many counts. Its antigen remains unidentified. The germline V gene has CDR1 LGHNA and CDR2 YNFKEQ. J gave up 6 bases and V 1 base, and 2 bases lay outside the gene matches. The CDR3 consists of 15 residues. These same records also appear under a second study, on T cells expressing NK-cell markers. This second study says: Repertoires of TCR beta were obtained from T cells sorted as CD3+CD56+NKG2C+, CD3+CD56+NKG2C- and CD3+CD56-NKG2C+. Several of the donors also had these clonotypes leading their CD3+CD56-NKG2C+ fraction.

The chain recombines TRBV4-2 with TRBJ2-1, with 11 bases identical to TRBD2. Sequenced material: CD4+ T cells sorted from blood. This clonotype was sampled from a woman aged 18-35 years in good health. The CDR3 is CASSQGLAGRNEQFF. The CDR3 bases are TGTGCCAGCAGCCAAGGACTAGCGGGACGCAATGAGCAGTTCTTC.